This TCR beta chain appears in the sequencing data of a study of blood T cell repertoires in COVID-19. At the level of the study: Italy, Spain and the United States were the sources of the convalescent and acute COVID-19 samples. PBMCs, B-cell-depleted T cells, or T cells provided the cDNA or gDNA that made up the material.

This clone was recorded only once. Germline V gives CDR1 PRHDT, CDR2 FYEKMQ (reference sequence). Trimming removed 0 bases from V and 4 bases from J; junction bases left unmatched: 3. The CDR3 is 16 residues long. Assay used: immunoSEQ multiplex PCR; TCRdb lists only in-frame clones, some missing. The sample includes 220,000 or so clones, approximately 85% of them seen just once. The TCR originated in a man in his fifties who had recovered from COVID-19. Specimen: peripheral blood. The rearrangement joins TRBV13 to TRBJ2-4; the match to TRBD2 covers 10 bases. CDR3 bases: TGTGCCAGCAGCTTAGGGGGACTAGCGAGTAAAAACATTCAGTACTTC. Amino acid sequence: CASSLGGLASKNIQYF. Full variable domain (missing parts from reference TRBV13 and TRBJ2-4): AAGVIQSPRHLIKEKRETATLKCYPIPRHDTVYWYQQGPGQDPQFLISFYEKMQSDKGSIPDRFSAQQFSDYHSELNMSSLELGDSALYFCASSLGGLASKNIQYFGAGTRLSVL.